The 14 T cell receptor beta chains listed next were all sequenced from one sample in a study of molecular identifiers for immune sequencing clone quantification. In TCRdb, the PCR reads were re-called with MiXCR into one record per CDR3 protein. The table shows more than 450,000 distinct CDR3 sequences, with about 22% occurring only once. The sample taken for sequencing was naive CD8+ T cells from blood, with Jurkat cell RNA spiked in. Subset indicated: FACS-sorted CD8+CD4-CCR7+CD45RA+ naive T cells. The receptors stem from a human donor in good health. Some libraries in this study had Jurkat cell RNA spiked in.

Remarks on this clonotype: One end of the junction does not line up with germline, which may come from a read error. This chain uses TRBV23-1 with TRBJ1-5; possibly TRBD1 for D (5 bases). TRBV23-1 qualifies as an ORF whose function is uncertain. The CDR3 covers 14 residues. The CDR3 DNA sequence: TGCGCCAGCAGGTCCGATGCGGGGGATCAGCCCAAGCATTTT. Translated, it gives CASRSDAGDQPKHF.

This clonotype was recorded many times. The CDR3: CASSATVYEQYF. CDR3 in DNA: TGTGCCAGCAGTGCGACAGTTTACGAGCAGTACTTC. The chain carries TRBV6-2 or TRBV6-3 and TRBJ2-7; the D gene is possibly TRBD1 (5 bases). Germline values: CDR1 MNHEY, CDR2 SVGEGT. The CDR3 contains 12 residues. The V and J ends lost 5 bases and 4 bases respectively, with 9 bases between them.

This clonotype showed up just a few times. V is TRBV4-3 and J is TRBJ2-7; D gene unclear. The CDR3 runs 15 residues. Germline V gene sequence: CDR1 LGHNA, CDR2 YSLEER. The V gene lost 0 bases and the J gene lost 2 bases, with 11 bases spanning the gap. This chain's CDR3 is CASSQEYGRAYEQYF. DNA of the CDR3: TGCGCCAGCAGCCAAGAATACGGCCGAGCCTACGAGCAGTACTTC.

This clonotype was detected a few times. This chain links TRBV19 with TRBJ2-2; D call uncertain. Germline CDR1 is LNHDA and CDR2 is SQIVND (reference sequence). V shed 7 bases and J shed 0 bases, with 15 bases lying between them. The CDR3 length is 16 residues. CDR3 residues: CASTRLGNTNTGELFF. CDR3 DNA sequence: TGTGCCAGTACCAGGCTAGGGAACACGAACACCGGGGAGCTGTTTTTT.

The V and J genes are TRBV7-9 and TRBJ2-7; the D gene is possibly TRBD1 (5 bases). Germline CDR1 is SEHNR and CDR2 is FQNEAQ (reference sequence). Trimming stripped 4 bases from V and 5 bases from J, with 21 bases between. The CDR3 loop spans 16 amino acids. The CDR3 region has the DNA TGTGCCAGCAGCTCCCTCGGTGGCAGGGTTCATGACGAGCAGTACTTC. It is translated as CASSSLGGRVHDEQYF.

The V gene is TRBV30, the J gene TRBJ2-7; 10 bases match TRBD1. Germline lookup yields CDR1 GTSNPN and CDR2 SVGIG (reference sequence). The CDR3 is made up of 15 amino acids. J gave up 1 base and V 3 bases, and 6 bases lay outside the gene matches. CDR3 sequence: CAWSADRGPSYEQYF. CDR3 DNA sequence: TGTGCCTGGAGCGCTGACAGGGGGCCTTCCTACGAGCAGTACTTC.

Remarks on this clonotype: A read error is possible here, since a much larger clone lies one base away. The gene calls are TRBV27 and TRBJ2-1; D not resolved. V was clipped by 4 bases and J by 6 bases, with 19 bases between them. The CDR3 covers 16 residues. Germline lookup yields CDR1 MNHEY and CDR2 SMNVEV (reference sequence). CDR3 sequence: CASSSLFHPDCNEQFF. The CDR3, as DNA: TGTGCCAGCAGTTCCCTTTTCCACCCGGATTGCAATGAGCAGTTCTTC.

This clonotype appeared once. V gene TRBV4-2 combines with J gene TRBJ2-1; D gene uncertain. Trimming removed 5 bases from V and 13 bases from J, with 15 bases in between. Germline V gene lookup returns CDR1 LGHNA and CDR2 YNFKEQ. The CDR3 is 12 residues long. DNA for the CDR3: TGTGCCAGCAGCACCCCCAACGCACTTCAGTTCTTC. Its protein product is CASSTPNALQFF.

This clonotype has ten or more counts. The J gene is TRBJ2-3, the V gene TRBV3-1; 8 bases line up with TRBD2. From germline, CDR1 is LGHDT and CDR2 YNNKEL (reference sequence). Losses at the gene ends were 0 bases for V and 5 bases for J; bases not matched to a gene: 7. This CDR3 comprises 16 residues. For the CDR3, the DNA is TGTGCCAGCAGCCAAGATATGGCGGGGGGCCTAGATACGCAGTATTTT. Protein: CASSQDMAGGLDTQYF.

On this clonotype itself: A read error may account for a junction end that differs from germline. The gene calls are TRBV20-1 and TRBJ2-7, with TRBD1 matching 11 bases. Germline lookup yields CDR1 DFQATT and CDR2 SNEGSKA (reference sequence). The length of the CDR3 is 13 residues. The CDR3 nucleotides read TGCAGTGCTAGGAGGACAGGGGGCTACGAGCAGCACTTC. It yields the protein CSARRTGGYEQHF.

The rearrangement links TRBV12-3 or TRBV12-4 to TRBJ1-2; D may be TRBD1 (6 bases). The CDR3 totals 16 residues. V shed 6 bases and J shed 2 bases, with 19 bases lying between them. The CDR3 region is CASSRGPGLSNYGYTF. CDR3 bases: TGTGCCAGCAGCAGGGGTCCAGGCCTATCAAACTATGGCTACACCTTC.

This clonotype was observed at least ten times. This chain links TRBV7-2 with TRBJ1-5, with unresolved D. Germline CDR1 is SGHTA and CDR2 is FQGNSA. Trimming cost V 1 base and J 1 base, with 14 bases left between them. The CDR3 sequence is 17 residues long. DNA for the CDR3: TGTGCCAGCAGCTTAGAGTTCAGTCCTGAAAGCAATCAGCCCCAGCATTTT. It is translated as CASSLEFSPESNQPQHF.

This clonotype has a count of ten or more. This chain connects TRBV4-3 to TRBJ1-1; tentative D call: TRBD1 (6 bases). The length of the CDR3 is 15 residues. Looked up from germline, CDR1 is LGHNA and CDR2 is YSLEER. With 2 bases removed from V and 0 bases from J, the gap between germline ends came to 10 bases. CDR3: CASSQLDSVNTEAFF. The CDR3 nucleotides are TGCGCCAGCAGCCAACTGGACAGTGTGAACACTGAAGCTTTCTTT.

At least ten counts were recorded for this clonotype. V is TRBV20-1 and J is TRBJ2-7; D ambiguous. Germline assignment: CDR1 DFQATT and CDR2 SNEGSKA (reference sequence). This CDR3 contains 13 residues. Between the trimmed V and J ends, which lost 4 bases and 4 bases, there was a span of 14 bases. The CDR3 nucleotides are TGCAGTGCTAAGGGTACATCATTTTACGAGCAGTACTTC. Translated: CSAKGTSFYEQYF.